Sequencing of this TCR beta chain was carried out in a study of blood T cell repertoires in COVID-19. Study background: From T cells, B-cell-depleted T cells, or PBMCs came the material, which was cDNA or gDNA.

As processed by the authors: Reference gene primers were amplified, and this amplification served to estimate nucleated cell counts. The assay was immunoSEQ multiplex PCR, and TCRdb's table has in-frame clones only and misses some. V, J and clone size reflect that table, while D and trimming were determined from the DNA. The table shows about 220,000 clones, with roughly 80% occurring only once. The study drew participants aged about 18 to 89 years from approximately 25 US areas. Researchers sorted participants into cohorts using their self-reported clinical history. Germline V gene data show CDR1 as SGHRS and CDR2 as YFSETQ. After removal of 2 bases from V and 5 bases from J, the junction contained 5 bases not matched to a gene. CDR3 length: 15 amino acids.

The source is a woman aged 40 to 50 with acute COVID-19. The sample consisted of PBMCs or T cells enriched from blood (not recorded which). The J gene is TRBJ2-1, the V gene TRBV5-1; 9 positions match TRBD2. The CDR3 loop reads CASSFSGGPDNEQFF. The CDR3, as DNA: TGCGCCAGCAGCTTTAGCGGGGGACCTGACAATGAGCAGTTCTTC.